This TCR beta chain was captured by sequencing in a study of neurological immune-mediated disorders. TCRdb used MiXCR to reprocess the 5' RACE reads, holding one entry per CDR3 protein. The data hold roughly 27,000 distinct CDR3 sequences, with about 21% observed a single time. CDR1 is SQVTM, CDR2 ANQGSEA, per germline. J lost 9 bases, V lost 7 bases, and 8 bases had no gene match. This CDR3 is 13 amino acids long. This clonotype was seen at least ten times. The gene calls are TRBV29-1 and TRBJ1-6; 8 nucleotides align to TRBD1. This clonotype was obtained from a woman aged 55-75 years in good health. Source material: PBMCs. CDR3 DNA sequence: TGCAGCGCCTCTACAGGGGGGTCTTCACCCCTCCACTTT. Translated: CSASTGGSSPLHF.